This TCR beta chain was sequenced during a study of shared clonotypes between healthy human individuals. Study-level points and caveats: Richness estimates generally favored naive over memory subsets. Read depth was anticipated to influence clonotype sharing among donors. What limited the represented genetic and exposure-history diversity was the small number of donors.

CDR3 length equals 16 residues. The germline gives CDR1 KGHSH, CDR2 LQKENI. V dropped 5 bases and J dropped 3; count of bases not matched to a gene: 8. Libraries were prepared by immunoSEQ multiplex PCR; TCRdb keeps only in-frame clonotypes and omits some of them. Here the sample spans about 700,000 clones, about 74% being singletons. Worth noting for this clone: Its antigen remains unknown.

Researchers partitioned CD4+ cells into CD45RA+ naive and CD45RA-negative memory subsets. This TCR came from a woman in her 30s in good health. The sample was memory CD4+ T cells sorted from blood. Subset specified: CD45RA-negative fraction. V gene TRBV18 combines with J gene TRBJ1-5; 9 nucleotides align to TRBD1. As DNA, the CDR3 is TGTGCCAGCTCAGCAACCGGGGACAGGGACAATCAGCCCCAGCATTTT. Encoded protein: CASSATGDRDNQPQHF.